This TCR beta chain was found in a study of shared clonotypes between healthy human individuals (dated by TCRdb to about 2020). At the level of the whole study: The cohort comprised two women and three men aged 18 to 49 years. For each donor, CD4 naive and CD4 memory were each given three plates, CD8 naive was given two plates, and CD8 memory was given one plate. To estimate repertoire size and how much clonotypes are shared between individuals, the study performed deep sequencing of blood TCR repertoires from five healthy adults. To increase sequencing depth and limit assay-specific biases, TCR repertoire library preparation and sequencing were carried out by different laboratories using diverse techniques. Each donor's leukapheresis produced roughly between roughly 0.94 and 9.5 billion PBMCs.

Using the deep immunoSEQ assay, multiplex PCR amplified TCR CDR3 regions from genomic DNA. For each cell subset, the extracted genomic DNA was distributed evenly across all wells of several immunoSEQ 96-well plates, and each plate served as one replicate. Each replicate PCR for sorted subsets received around 200 ng genomic DNA, equal to roughly 30,000 T cell genomes. Purified libraries were quantified with a Qubit 3.0 fluorometer, sized on a Bioanalyzer 2100, and re-quantified with the KAPA Library Quantification kit. A separate single-read 150-cycle Illumina NextSeq 550 flow cell was used to sequence each immunoSEQ 96-well plate. In the original analysis: Because the immunoSEQ output included only junctional sequences and no quality scores, the filtering could not be the same as the filtering used for full-length reads. Sequences were annotated with PyIR, a Python wrapper for IgBLAST v1.9, using IMGT germline references to assign V/J genes and CDR3. Any read was removed if the V/J assignment was weak (E-value above 1e-6), the CDR3 was missing, or the read contained stop codons, out-of-frame junctions, or ambiguous translated residues. V3J clonotypes were defined by identical inferred V gene, J gene, and CDR3 amino acid sequence. To compute the percentage overlap between repertoires, the number of shared unique clonotypes was divided by the size of the smaller repertoire. Repertoire richness was assessed with RTK rarefaction, the Chao1 estimator, and Recon v2.1 estimates of unobserved clonotypes. Generation probabilities for all TCRbeta clonotypes obtained by the gDNA method from several donors were computed using OLGA. As stored in TCRdb, this immuneACCESS dataset retains in-frame rearrangements with V and J assigned. A fraction of the clones does not appear; measured against another copy, unresolved V genes explain less than half of the discrepancy, and the remainder lacks a known reason. V, J and clone size reflect that table, while D and trimming were determined from the DNA. The sample data list some 2,100,000 clones, and about 93% of these were observed just once. The top ten constitute roughly 1.8% of the sample.

CD8 naive samples were CD45RO-negative cells positively selected for CCR7, giving a CD45RA+CCR7+ population that excluded TemRA cells. Donors were healthy HIV-negative adults with no recently reported acute infections or vaccinations. All donors were Caucasian adults living in Nashville, Tennessee, USA. Blood was collected by leukapheresis, and PBMCs were isolated by Ficoll-Histopaque density gradient centrifugation and then cryopreserved in liquid nitrogen vapor phase. Analytical flow cytometry was used to check the purity and quantity of every magnetically sorted T cell population. Genomic DNA was isolated from every sorted fraction and measured by UV absorbance on a Nanodrop 2000c. V is cut back by 6 bases and J by 4 bases, with 8 bases in the junction unmatched. The CDR3 sequence holds 14 residues, the cysteine and phenylalanine included. Only the CDR3 part of the read is kept: 42 bases, read in frame from the first base. The germline V gene encodes CDR1 MNHNY and CDR2 SVGAGI (reference sequence).

Worth noting for this clone: The target of this receptor is not known. No base quality values were provided; no much bigger clone lies one nucleotide off.

General findings and caveats noted by the study authors: The genetic and exposure-history diversity represented was limited by the small number of donors. Compared with non-shared clonotypes, the clonotypes found in all four sorted-subset donors had higher generation probabilities. Naive subsets generally had larger estimated clonotype richness than memory subsets did. Across a few donors, around 5.4% of naive CD4, roughly 3.8% of naive CD8, approximately 2.5% of memory CD4, and roughly 0.41% of memory CD8 clonotypes were shared. Sampling was limited to blood, and TCR repertoires in tissue likely differ from TCR repertoires in blood. Rarefaction of sorted-subset datasets indicated incomplete sequencing despite the large sequencing depth. Pairwise subsampling indicated that sequencing depth was expected to affect the degree of clonotype sharing among donors.

Sequencing was performed on naive CD8+ T cells from PBMCs. The cell subset or site label of this sample denotes: CD45RA+CCR7+. The receptor was derived from a man younger than 30 in good health. Some clones in this sample may be carry-over from other donors' samples. This chain joins TRBV6-6 to TRBJ1-1, and 7 bases in between align with TRBD1. At the DNA level, the sequence is TGTGCCAGCAGCCTAAACAGGGGCGTCACTGAAGCTTTCTTT. Its product reads: CASSLNRGVTEAFF.